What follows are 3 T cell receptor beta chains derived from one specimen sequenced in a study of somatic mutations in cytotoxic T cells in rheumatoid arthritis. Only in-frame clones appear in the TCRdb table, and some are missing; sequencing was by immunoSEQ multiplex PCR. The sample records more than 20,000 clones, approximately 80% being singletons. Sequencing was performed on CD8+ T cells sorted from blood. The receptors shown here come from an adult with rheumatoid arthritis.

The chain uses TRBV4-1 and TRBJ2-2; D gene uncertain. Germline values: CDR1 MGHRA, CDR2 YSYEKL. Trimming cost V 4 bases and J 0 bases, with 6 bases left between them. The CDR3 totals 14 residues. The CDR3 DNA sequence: TGCGCCAGCAGCCCAAACGCGAACACCGGGGAGCTGTTTTTT. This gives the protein CASSPNANTGELFF.

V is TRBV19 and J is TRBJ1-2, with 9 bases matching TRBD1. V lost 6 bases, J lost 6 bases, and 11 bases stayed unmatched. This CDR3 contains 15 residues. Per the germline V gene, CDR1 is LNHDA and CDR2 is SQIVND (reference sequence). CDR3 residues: CASSIDRGGFNGYTF. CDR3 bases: TGTGCCAGTAGCATCGACAGGGGGGGTTTTAATGGCTACACCTTC.

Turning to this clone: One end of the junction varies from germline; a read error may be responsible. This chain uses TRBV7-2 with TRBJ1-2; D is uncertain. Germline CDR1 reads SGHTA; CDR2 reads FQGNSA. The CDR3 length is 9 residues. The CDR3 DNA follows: TGTGCCAGCAGCTTCAACCATTATTTC. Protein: CASSFNHYF.